This is a list of T cell receptor beta chains from one sample in a study of blood T cell repertoires in COVID-19. The method was immunoSEQ multiplex PCR; TCRdb's version includes in-frame clones alone and lacks a portion of them. The repertoire holds roughly 200,000 clones, with 88% as singletons. Sequenced input: peripheral blood. Receptors originate from a woman in her forties who had recovered from COVID-19. Each CDR3 is given with its conserved first and last residue. A D gene is named only where the DNA matches it firmly. Clone size is given for some rows only: seen once, a few or many times, or a class if the clone is expanded.

v_call: TRBV11-2; clone_size: once; j_call: TRBJ2-1; d_call: TRBD2; cdr3_aa: CASSLEGSSGSLDEQFF; cdr3_nt: TGTGCCAGCAGCTTAGAGGGGTCTAGCGGGAGTTTGGATGAGCAGTTCTTC
v_call: TRBV6-5; clone_size: .; j_call: TRBJ1-2; d_call: .; cdr3_aa: CASSRTGNYGYTF; cdr3_nt: TGTGCCAGCAGTCGTACAGGGAACTATGGCTACACCTTC
v_call: TRBV6-5; clone_size: once; j_call: TRBJ1-2; d_call: TRBD1; cdr3_aa: CASRRFDRDDGYTF; cdr3_nt: TGTGCCAGCAGGAGGTTTGACAGGGACGATGGCTACACCTTC
v_call: TRBV7-2; clone_size: .; j_call: TRBJ2-5; d_call: TRBD1; cdr3_aa: CASSFYRGWETQETQYF; cdr3_nt: TGTGCCAGCAGCTTCTACAGGGGATGGGAGACGCAAGAGACCCAGTACTTC
v_call: TRBV7-9; clone_size: .; j_call: TRBJ2-5; d_call: .; cdr3_aa: CASSRTAVVSLAQYF; cdr3_nt: TGTGCCAGCAGCCGAACAGCTGTTGTAAGTTTGGCCCAGTACTTC
v_call: TRBV6-4; clone_size: .; j_call: TRBJ1-5; d_call: TRBD1; cdr3_aa: CASSDSRTGGRQPQHF; cdr3_nt: TGTGCCAGCAGTGACTCCAGGACAGGGGGCCGTCAGCCCCAGCATTTT
v_call: TRBV30; clone_size: .; j_call: TRBJ2-3; d_call: TRBD2; cdr3_aa: CAGETSGWGGDTQYF; cdr3_nt: TGTGCCGGAGAGACTAGCGGGTGGGGTGGGGATACGCAGTATTTT
v_call: TRBV9; clone_size: .; j_call: TRBJ1-2; d_call: .; cdr3_aa: CASNRESYGYTF; cdr3_nt: TGTGCCAGCAACAGGGAAAGCTATGGCTACACCTTC
v_call: TRBV5-4; clone_size: .; j_call: TRBJ2-2; d_call: TRBD2; cdr3_aa: CASSLGLSGTGELFF; cdr3_nt: TGTGCCAGCAGCTTGGGGCTTAGCGGGACCGGGGAGCTGTTTTTT
v_call: TRBV5-1; clone_size: .; j_call: TRBJ2-3; d_call: .; cdr3_aa: CASSLVSGSTDTQYF; cdr3_nt: TGCGCCAGCAGCTTGGTAAGCGGGAGCACAGATACGCAGTATTTT
v_call: TRBV28; clone_size: once; j_call: TRBJ2-7; d_call: .; cdr3_aa: CASSPSGGGLRYEQYF; cdr3_nt: TGTGCCAGCAGTCCTTCGGGGGGCGGCCTTAGATACGAGCAGTACTTC
v_call: TRBV9; clone_size: .; j_call: TRBJ2-7; d_call: .; cdr3_aa: CASSVDSKLSYEQYF; cdr3_nt: TGTGCCAGCAGCGTAGACAGCAAACTTTCCTACGAGCAGTACTTC
v_call: TRBV19; clone_size: .; j_call: TRBJ2-7; d_call: TRBD2; cdr3_aa: CASRTGTSGGYEQYF; cdr3_nt: TGTGCCAGTAGAACCGGGACTAGCGGGGGCTACGAGCAGTACTTC
v_call: TRBV19; clone_size: few; j_call: TRBJ2-1; d_call: .; cdr3_aa: CASSIAGVEGEQFF; cdr3_nt: TGTGCCAGTAGTATAGCGGGAGTAGAGGGTGAGCAGTTCTTC
v_call: TRBV10-3; clone_size: .; j_call: TRBJ1-2; d_call: .; cdr3_aa: CAISVPDTSLNYGYTF; cdr3_nt: TGTGCCATCAGTGTTCCCGATACGTCACTTAACTATGGCTACACCTTC
v_call: TRBV7-6; clone_size: .; j_call: TRBJ2-7; d_call: TRBD1; cdr3_aa: CASSLGPRTGAISYEQYF; cdr3_nt: TGTGCCAGCAGCTTAGGACCCCGAACAGGGGCGATTTCCTACGAGCAGTACTTC
v_call: TRBV9; clone_size: .; j_call: TRBJ2-2; d_call: TRBD1; cdr3_aa: CASSVGGQGAGELFF; cdr3_nt: TGTGCCAGCAGCGTAGGGGGACAGGGGGCCGGGGAGCTGTTTTTT
v_call: TRBV27; clone_size: .; j_call: TRBJ2-7; d_call: .; cdr3_aa: CASSPDYRSYEQYF; cdr3_nt: TGTGCCAGCAGTCCGGACTATCGCTCCTACGAGCAGTACTTC
v_call: TRBV7-2; clone_size: .; j_call: TRBJ1-3; d_call: .; cdr3_aa: CASSFGLRSGNTIYF; cdr3_nt: TGTGCCAGCAGCTTCGGACTTCGCTCTGGAAACACCATATATTTT
v_call: TRBV1; clone_size: once; j_call: TRBJ2-1; d_call: .; cdr3_aa: CTSSQGEGGESYNEQFF; cdr3_nt: TGCACCAGCAGCCAAGGAGAGGGAGGGGAGTCCTACAATGAGCAGTTCTTC
v_call: TRBV27; clone_size: once; j_call: TRBJ2-7; d_call: TRBD1; cdr3_aa: CASRYRGQGIEQYF; cdr3_nt: TGTGCCAGCAGATATCGGGGACAGGGAATCGAGCAGTACTTC
v_call: TRBV29-1; clone_size: .; j_call: TRBJ1-5; d_call: .; cdr3_aa: CSVGTLDQPQHF; cdr3_nt: TGCAGCGTGGGGACATTAGATCAGCCCCAGCATTTT
v_call: TRBV28; clone_size: .; j_call: TRBJ1-4; d_call: TRBD1; cdr3_aa: CASSLTGNEKLFF; cdr3_nt: TGTGCCAGCAGTTTGACAGGGAATGAAAAACTGTTTTTT
v_call: TRBV11-2; clone_size: .; j_call: TRBJ1-4; d_call: TRBD1; cdr3_aa: CASSHLRGRGPTNEKLFF; cdr3_nt: TGTGCCAGCAGCCACTTAAGAGGCAGGGGGCCAACTAATGAAAAACTGTTTTTT
v_call: TRBV27; clone_size: once; j_call: TRBJ2-7; d_call: TRBD1; cdr3_aa: CASSRAGTGTYEQYF; cdr3_nt: TGTGCCAGCAGCCGCGCCGGGACAGGGACCTACGAGCAGTACTTC
v_call: TRBV7-3; clone_size: once; j_call: TRBJ1-1; d_call: .; cdr3_aa: CASSLTWGQGADTEAFF; cdr3_nt: TGTGCCAGCAGCTTAACTTGGGGGCAGGGAGCCGACACTGAAGCTTTCTTT
v_call: TRBV3-1/TRBV3-2; clone_size: .; j_call: TRBJ2-1; d_call: TRBD2; cdr3_aa: CASSQPTILVAGDLSSYNEQFF; cdr3_nt: TGTGCCAGCAGCCAACCTACCATTTTGGTAGCGGGAGATCTTAGCTCCTACAATGAGCAGTTCTTC
v_call: TRBV7-2; clone_size: once; j_call: TRBJ1-2; d_call: TRBD1; cdr3_aa: CASSLNEGAQGYTF; cdr3_nt: TGTGCCAGCAGCTTGAATGAGGGGGCTCAGGGCTACACCTTC
v_call: TRBV5-1; clone_size: .; j_call: TRBJ2-3; d_call: .; cdr3_aa: CASSRRGATDTQYF; cdr3_nt: TGCGCCAGCAGCCGGCGAGGAGCCACGGATACGCAGTATTTT
v_call: TRBV9; clone_size: .; j_call: TRBJ1-1; d_call: .; cdr3_aa: CASSHTGNTEAFF; cdr3_nt: TGTGCCAGCAGCCACACAGGGAACACTGAAGCTTTCTTT
v_call: TRBV19; clone_size: .; j_call: TRBJ2-2; d_call: TRBD1; cdr3_aa: CASSDMGQNFGHGELFF; cdr3_nt: TGTGCCAGTAGTGATATGGGACAGAACTTTGGCCACGGGGAGCTGTTTTTT
v_call: TRBV29-1; clone_size: .; j_call: TRBJ2-4; d_call: TRBD1; cdr3_aa: CSVAGQGGDIAKNIQYF; cdr3_nt: TGCAGCGTTGCCGGACAGGGCGGGGATATAGCCAAAAACATTCAGTACTTC
v_call: TRBV7-9; clone_size: .; j_call: TRBJ2-1; d_call: TRBD2; cdr3_aa: CASSMGTSGSQRNEQFF; cdr3_nt: TGTGCCAGCAGCATGGGGACTAGCGGGAGTCAAAGGAATGAGCAGTTCTTC
v_call: TRBV19; clone_size: .; j_call: TRBJ2-1; d_call: .; cdr3_aa: CASSLDYAEQFF; cdr3_nt: TGTGCCAGTAGCCTCGACTACGCGGAGCAGTTCTTC
v_call: TRBV2; clone_size: .; j_call: TRBJ1-3; d_call: .; cdr3_aa: CASSEREGNTIYF; cdr3_nt: TGTGCCAGCAGTGAGAGGGAGGGAAACACCATATATTTT
v_call: TRBV28; clone_size: .; j_call: TRBJ2-7; d_call: .; cdr3_aa: CASSGAVHEQYF; cdr3_nt: TGTGCCAGCAGTGGGGCGGTCCACGAGCAGTACTTC
v_call: TRBV7-6; clone_size: few; j_call: TRBJ1-6; d_call: .; cdr3_aa: CASSSFEGYNSPLHF; cdr3_nt: TGTGCCAGCAGCTCCTTCGAGGGCTATAATTCACCCCTCCACTTT
v_call: TRBV19; clone_size: .; j_call: TRBJ2-3; d_call: TRBD2; cdr3_aa: CASRTSGGQADTQYF; cdr3_nt: TGTGCCAGTCGCACATCGGGGGGGCAGGCAGATACGCAGTATTTT
v_call: TRBV7-6; clone_size: .; j_call: TRBJ1-2; d_call: TRBD1; cdr3_aa: CASSLAETGATYGYTF; cdr3_nt: TGTGCCAGCAGCTTAGCCGAGACAGGGGCAACCTATGGCTACACCTTC
v_call: TRBV27; clone_size: .; j_call: TRBJ1-2; d_call: .; cdr3_aa: CASSSGGAAGNGYTF; cdr3_nt: TGTGCCAGCAGTTCCGGTGGGGCTGCGGGGAATGGCTACACCTTC
v_call: TRBV11-2; clone_size: .; j_call: TRBJ1-2; d_call: .; cdr3_aa: CASSLGSGSYGYTF; cdr3_nt: TGTGCCAGCAGCTTAGGCTCAGGAAGCTATGGCTACACCTTC
v_call: TRBV5-1; clone_size: .; j_call: TRBJ2-2; d_call: TRBD1; cdr3_aa: CASRRTGGSTGELFF; cdr3_nt: TGCGCCAGCAGACGGACAGGGGGCTCAACCGGGGAGCTGTTTTTT
v_call: TRBV19; clone_size: .; j_call: TRBJ1-4; d_call: .; cdr3_aa: CASSPLMGARTNEKLFF; cdr3_nt: TGTGCCAGTAGCCCCCTAATGGGGGCGAGGACTAATGAAAAACTGTTTTTT
v_call: TRBV30; clone_size: .; j_call: TRBJ2-2; d_call: TRBD2; cdr3_aa: CAWLLSRTSGNTGELFF; cdr3_nt: TGTGCCTGGCTATTAAGCCGGACTAGCGGGAACACCGGGGAGCTGTTTTTT
v_call: TRBV6-1; clone_size: .; j_call: TRBJ2-7; d_call: TRBD2; cdr3_aa: CASSEASGGYEQYF; cdr3_nt: TGTGCCAGCAGTGAGGCTAGCGGAGGCTACGAGCAGTACTTC
v_call: TRBV6-2/TRBV6-3; clone_size: .; j_call: TRBJ1-5; d_call: .; cdr3_aa: CASSNTANQPQHF; cdr3_nt: TGTGCCAGCAGTAATACAGCAAATCAGCCCCAGCATTTT
v_call: TRBV28; clone_size: .; j_call: TRBJ1-6; d_call: .; cdr3_aa: CASSDTNNSPLHF; cdr3_nt: TGTGCCAGCAGCGACACCAATAATTCACCCCTCCACTTT
v_call: TRBV25-1; clone_size: .; j_call: TRBJ2-1; d_call: TRBD2; cdr3_aa: CASSESGRVKGYNEQFF; cdr3_nt: TGTGCCAGCAGTGAGAGCGGGAGGGTTAAAGGGTACAATGAGCAGTTCTTC
v_call: TRBV5-8; clone_size: .; j_call: TRBJ2-2; d_call: .; cdr3_aa: CASRRGKVDGELFF; cdr3_nt: TGTGCCAGCAGGCGGGGAAAGGTCGACGGGGAGCTGTTTTTT
v_call: TRBV6-6; clone_size: .; j_call: TRBJ1-1; d_call: TRBD1; cdr3_aa: CASREGQGGYLMNTEAFF; cdr3_nt: TGTGCCAGCAGGGAAGGACAGGGGGGATACCTTATGAACACTGAAGCTTTCTTT
v_call: TRBV28; clone_size: once; j_call: TRBJ1-1; d_call: .; cdr3_aa: CASSSVHTEAFF; cdr3_nt: TGTGCCAGCAGTTCTGTCCACACTGAAGCTTTCTTT
v_call: TRBV3-1/TRBV3-2; clone_size: .; j_call: TRBJ2-6; d_call: .; cdr3_aa: CASSQDSSGANVLTF; cdr3_nt: TGTGCCAGCAGCCAAGACAGCTCTGGGGCCAACGTCCTGACTTTC
v_call: TRBV5-5; clone_size: .; j_call: TRBJ2-7; d_call: TRBD1; cdr3_aa: CASSLVGTGDYEQYF; cdr3_nt: TGTGCCAGCAGCTTGGTCGGGACAGGGGACTACGAGCAGTACTTC
v_call: TRBV12-5; clone_size: .; j_call: TRBJ1-5; d_call: .; cdr3_aa: CASGHVEPQHF; cdr3_nt: TGTGCTAGTGGTCACGTAGAGCCCCAGCATTTT
v_call: TRBV19; clone_size: .; j_call: TRBJ2-2; d_call: TRBD2; cdr3_aa: CASSILAGGRTGELFF; cdr3_nt: TGTGCCAGTAGTATTCTGGCGGGAGGGAGAACCGGGGAGCTGTTTTTT
v_call: TRBV30; clone_size: .; j_call: TRBJ1-5; d_call: .; cdr3_aa: CAWARQYDQPQHF; cdr3_nt: TGTGCCTGGGCGAGACAGTACGATCAGCCCCAGCATTTT
v_call: TRBV20-1; clone_size: once; j_call: TRBJ2-7; d_call: .; cdr3_aa: CSASPQGYEQYF; cdr3_nt: TGCAGTGCTAGTCCTCAGGGTTACGAGCAGTACTTC